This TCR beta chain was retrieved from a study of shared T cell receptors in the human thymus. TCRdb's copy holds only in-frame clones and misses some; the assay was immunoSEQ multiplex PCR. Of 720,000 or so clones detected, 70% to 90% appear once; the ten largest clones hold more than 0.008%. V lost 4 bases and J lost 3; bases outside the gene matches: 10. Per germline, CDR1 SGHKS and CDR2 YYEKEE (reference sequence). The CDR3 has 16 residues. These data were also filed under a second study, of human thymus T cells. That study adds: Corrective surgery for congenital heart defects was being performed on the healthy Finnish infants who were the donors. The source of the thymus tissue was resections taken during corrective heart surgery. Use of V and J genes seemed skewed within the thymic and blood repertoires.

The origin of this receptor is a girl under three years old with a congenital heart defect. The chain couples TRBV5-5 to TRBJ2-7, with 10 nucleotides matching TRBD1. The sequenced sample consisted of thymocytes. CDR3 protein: CASSDAGTGESYEQYF. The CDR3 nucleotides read TGTGCCAGCAGCGACGCAGGGACAGGGGAAAGCTACGAGCAGTACTTC.